This T cell receptor beta chain was recovered during a study of blood T cells in healthy people across ages. Overall study findings and caveats: Age advanced and TCR beta diversity per million T cells fell, roughly linearly.

A note on this clonotype: Antigen unknown.

Together with a sample-barcoded 5' primer, a J-beta primer mix was included in a second PCR lasting roughly 6 to 12 cycles. Each cDNA molecule was tagged by a template-switch adaptor that had 12 random nucleotides. From the 5' RACE reads, TCRdb called clonotypes with MiXCR, one entry per CDR3 protein. The profile covers around 1.5 million distinct CDR3 sequences, with 42% appearing a single time and 7% to 9.5% taken by the ten largest. CDR1 and CDR2 from the germline V gene are DFQATT and SNEGSKA (reference sequence). This CDR3 is 13 amino acids long. V and J are TRBV20-1 and TRBJ2-5, with D perhaps TRBD1 or TRBD2 (5 bases each). The end of the DNA aligns better with TRBJ2-7, so the J call may be wrong. The receptor was isolated from a woman aged 18 to 35 in good health. The specimen sequenced was blood. CDR3 region: CSARDPQGTEQYF. The DNA of the CDR3 is TGCAGTGCTAGAGATCCCCAAGGGACCGAGCAGTACTTC.